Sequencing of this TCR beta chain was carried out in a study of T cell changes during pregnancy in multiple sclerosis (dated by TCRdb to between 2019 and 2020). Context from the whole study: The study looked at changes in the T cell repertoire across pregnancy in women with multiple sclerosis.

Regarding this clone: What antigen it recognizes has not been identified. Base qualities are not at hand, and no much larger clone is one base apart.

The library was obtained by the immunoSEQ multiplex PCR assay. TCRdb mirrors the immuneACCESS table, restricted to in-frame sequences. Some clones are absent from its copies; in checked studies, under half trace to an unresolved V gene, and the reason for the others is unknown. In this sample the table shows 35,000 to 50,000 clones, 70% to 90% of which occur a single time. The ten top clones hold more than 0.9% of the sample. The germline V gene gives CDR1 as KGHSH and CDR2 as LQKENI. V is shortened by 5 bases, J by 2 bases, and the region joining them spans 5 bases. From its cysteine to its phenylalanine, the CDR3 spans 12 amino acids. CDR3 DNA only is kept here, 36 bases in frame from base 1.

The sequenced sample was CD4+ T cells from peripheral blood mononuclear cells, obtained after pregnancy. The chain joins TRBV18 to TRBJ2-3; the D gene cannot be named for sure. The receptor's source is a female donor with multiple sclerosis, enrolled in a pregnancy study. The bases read TGTGCCAGCTCAACGGTCACAGATACGCAGTATTTT. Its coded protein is CASSTVTDTQYF.